The 22 T cell receptor beta chains reported below all come from one sample, sequenced in a study of T-cell memory formation after mild COVID-19. TCRdb reanalysed the 5' RACE reads using MiXCR and keeps one entry per CDR3 protein. The sample has fewer than 350,000 distinct CDR3 sequences; under 8.5% are singletons. Sequencing input: PBMCs or a T cell subset sorted from them (not recorded which). The receptors were gathered from a man aged 18 to 29 who had mild COVID-19 (a few samples of this study predate the infection). Cell type and time point are not known.

This clonotype came up a few times. The CDR3 sequence: CASKLAVYNEQFF. For the CDR3, the DNA is TGTGCCAGCAAGCTAGCGGTCTACAATGAGCAGTTCTTC. The chain is built from TRBV6-2 or TRBV6-3 and TRBJ2-1; 7 positions agree with TRBD2. Germline V gives CDR1 MNHEY, CDR2 SVGEGT. After removal of 7 bases from V and 3 bases from J, the junction contained 3 bases not matched to a gene. The CDR3 has 13 amino acids.

This clonotype has just a few counts. J is TRBJ2-3 and V is TRBV6-5, with TRBD1 as a possible D gene (5 bases). This CDR3 contains 15 residues. V was clipped by 6 bases and J by 6 bases, with 19 bases between them. In germline, CDR1 is MNHEY, CDR2 SVGAGI. In DNA form, the CDR3 reads TGTGCCAGCAGCCCGGCCGGCGGTTCAGGGGATACGCAGTATTTT. Amino acid sequence: CASSPAGGSGDTQYF.

The V call is TRBV19, the J call TRBJ2-4; 9 bases are a match to TRBD1. Germline loops: CDR1 LNHDA, CDR2 SQIVND (reference sequence). The CDR3 length is 14 residues. V shed 9 bases and J 8 bases; nucleotides not matched to a gene: 11. The CDR3 nucleotides are TGTGCCAGCAGGACAAGCCGGACAGGGGACATTCAGTACTTC. This codes for CASRTSRTGDIQYF.

This clonotype was seen more than once but under ten times. V usage is TRBV12-3 or TRBV12-4 and J usage is TRBJ2-3; the D gene is possibly TRBD1 (5 bases). V was clipped by 5 bases and J by 7 bases, with 7 bases between them. CDR3 length equals 11 residues. The CDR3 coding sequence is TGTGCCAGCAGTCAGGGATATACGCAGTATTTT. It encodes CASSQGYTQYF.

The table lists this clonotype with many counts. The rearrangement joins TRBV10-3 to TRBJ2-2; 16 nucleotides line up with TRBD2. The CDR3 runs to 14 residues. Germline CDR1 is ENHRY and CDR2 is SYGVKD. J was trimmed by 5 bases and V by 9 bases; bases with no gene match: 0. The chain's CDR3 is CAMGLAGGTGELFF. The CDR3 DNA is TGTGCCATGGGACTAGCGGGGGGGACCGGGGAGCTGTTTTTT.

The chain carries TRBV2 and TRBJ2-6; 11 bases match TRBD1. This CDR3 comprises 16 residues. Trimming cost V 4 bases and J 2 bases; bases outside gene matches: 1. Germline V gene data show CDR1 as SNHLY and CDR2 as FYNNEI. The CDR3 loop reads CASSGTGGTGANVLTF. The DNA for the CDR3 is TGTGCCAGCAGTGGGACAGGGGGCACTGGGGCCAACGTCCTGACTTTC.

V and J are TRBV20-1 and TRBJ2-5, with no clear D. The CDR3 is 14 amino acids. CDR1 is DFQATT, CDR2 SNEGSKA, per germline (reference sequence). V was pared by 0 bases and J by 4 bases, with 12 bases between. DNA of the CDR3: TGCAGTGCTAGAGATAGAAAAGGGCCAGAGACCCAGTACTTC. Residues: CSARDRKGPETQYF.

The chain uses TRBV27 and TRBJ2-3; the D gene is possibly TRBD2 (5 bases). CDR1 and CDR2 (germline): MNHEY, SMNVEV (reference sequence). Trimming left V 0 bases short and J 5 bases short, with 12 bases between. This CDR3 contains 15 residues. The CDR3 DNA follows: TGTGCCAGCAGTTTATCGATTAGCGATATAGATACGCAGTATTTT. Its protein is CASSLSISDIDTQYF.

This clonotype was picked up one time. A read error may explain this, as a much larger clone is one base away. The chain combines TRBV28 with TRBJ1-6; weak D call: TRBD1 (5 bases). Germline assignment: CDR1 MDHEN and CDR2 SYDVKM. The length of the CDR3 is 15 residues. The CDR3 here is CASSFPGLTNSPIHF. The CDR3 DNA reads as TGTGCCAGCAGTTTTCCGGGACTTACTAATTCACCCATCCACTTT.

This sequence joins TRBV7-9 and TRBJ2-5, with 9 bases lining up with TRBD2. V was clipped by 5 bases and J by 2 bases; unmatched bases: 9. This CDR3 is 16 amino acids long. CDR1 is SEHNR, CDR2 FQNEAQ, per germline (reference sequence). CDR3 in DNA: TGTGCCAGCAGCCCCGGACTAGCGAGGTTTCAAGAGACCCAGTACTTC. Its protein is CASSPGLARFQETQYF.

V is TRBV21-1 and J is TRBJ2-7; no DNA check was done on the table's D call, TRBD2. TRBV21-1 is shown as a pseudogene. CDR3 length: 14 amino acids. The CDR3 spells CASSKDSWSGEQYF. The CDR3 region has the DNA TGTGCCAGCAGCAAAGATTCGTGGAGCGGCGAGCAGTACTTC.

The chain joins TRBV12-3 or TRBV12-4 to TRBJ2-1; D may correspond to TRBD1 or TRBD2 (5 bases each). V gave up 6 bases and J gave up 6 bases, with 21 bases separating them. The length of the CDR3 is 16 residues. The CDR3 here is CASSQGGLHFRNEQFF. The DNA for the CDR3 is TGTGCCAGCAGCCAGGGCGGACTTCACTTCCGCAATGAGCAGTTCTTC.

The chain joins TRBV29-1 to TRBJ2-3; 10 bases map to TRBD1. Germline assignment: CDR1 SQVTM and CDR2 ANQGSEA. V lost 6 bases, J lost 9 bases, and 27 bases stayed unmatched. The CDR3 spans 19 residues. The CDR3 coding sequence is TGCAGCGTCGAGTCCCATGAGGACGTGACAGGGGGCTGGTCGGAGACGCAGTATTTT. It yields the protein CSVESHEDVTGGWSETQYF.

This clonotype was seen a few times. The chain uses TRBV5-6 and TRBJ1-2; no clear D gene. V gave up 7 bases and J gave up 2 bases, with 15 bases separating them. Germline V CDR1 and CDR2: SGHDT, YYEEEE. This CDR3 region has 14 residues. The CDR3 bases are TGTGCCAGCGGGTCGGCTAGGAGCAACTATGGCTACACCTTC. Amino acid sequence: CASGSARSNYGYTF.

This clonotype turned up a few times. The J gene is TRBJ1-5, the V gene TRBV2, with D maybe TRBD1 (5 bases). Trimming shortened V by 6 bases and J by 6 bases, and 12 bases separated the two germline ends. This CDR3 contains 13 residues. The V gene's germline CDR1 is SNHLY and CDR2 FYNNEI. Here the CDR3 reads CASSSGSGQPQHF. DNA of the CDR3: TGTGCCAGCAGCTCAGGGTCGGGTCAGCCCCAGCATTTT.

This clonotype was seen a handful of times. CDR3 sequence: CASSTGTIYNEQFF. Here the CDR3 DNA reads TGTGCCAGCAGTACCGGGACTATTTACAATGAGCAGTTCTTC. The V call is TRBV12-3 or TRBV12-4, the J call TRBJ2-1; 7 bases align to TRBD2. V was pared by 5 bases and J by 4 bases, with 5 bases of the junction left unmatched. This CDR3 comprises 14 residues.

This sequence joins TRBV25-1 and TRBJ2-4, with D possibly matching TRBD2 (6 bases). CDR1 and CDR2 (germline): MGHDK, SYGVNS. Deletions cut 0 bases from V and 13 bases from J, with 10 bases between. This CDR3 is 12 amino acids long. The chain's CDR3 is CASSEYSGLQYF. For the CDR3, the DNA is TGTGCCAGCAGTGAATACTCTGGACTACAGTACTTC.

V is TRBV5-5 and J is TRBJ2-5, with a tentative D call TRBD2 (5 bases). Trimming shortened V by 1 base and J by 5 bases, and 15 bases separated the two germline ends. Germline CDR1 reads SGHKS; CDR2 reads YYEKEE (reference sequence). The CDR3 has 15 amino acids. CDR3 nucleotides: TGTGCCAGCAGCTTGCCAGGTCCGGGGTGGGAGACCCAGTACTTC. It is translated as CASSLPGPGWETQYF.

This clonotype was seen more than once but under ten times. The CDR3 loop reads CASSSYSGGDEQFF. CDR3 sequence (DNA): TGTGCCAGCAGCTCCTATAGCGGGGGTGATGAGCAGTTCTTC. The rearrangement links TRBV7-2 to TRBJ2-1, with 9 bases aligning to TRBD2. With 4 bases clipped from V and 8 bases from J, the junction kept 6 bases outside the gene matches. The CDR3 runs to 14 residues. Germline V gives CDR1 SGHTA, CDR2 FQGNSA.

This clonotype was recorded a few times. This chain connects TRBV20-1 to TRBJ2-1; unclear D gene. CDR3 size: 12 residues. The V gene's germline CDR1 is DFQATT and CDR2 SNEGSKA (reference sequence). V gave up 3 bases and J gave up 7 bases, with 10 bases separating them. The CDR3 DNA sequence: TGCAGTGCTAGCCTCCTTACGAATGAGCAGTTCTTC. Residues: CSASLLTNEQFF.

The chain is built from TRBV7-8 and TRBJ2-3; a weak D match, TRBD2 (5 bases). Trimming removed 4 bases from V and 4 bases from J, with 18 bases in between. CDR1 and CDR2 (germline): SGHVS, FQNEAQ. This CDR3 region has 16 residues. The CDR3 coding sequence is TGTGCCAGCAGCTCCCTTCTAACTAGTAGGGCAGATACGCAGTATTTT. It codes for CASSSLLTSRADTQYF.

Many counts were recorded for this clonotype. The chain recombines TRBV7-2 with TRBJ2-7, with TRBD2 matching over 12 bases. V was clipped by 5 bases and J by 3 bases; unmatched bases: 5. The CDR3 runs 15 residues. Per the germline V gene, CDR1 is SGHTA and CDR2 is FQGNSA. As DNA, the CDR3 is TGTGCCAGCAGCCCACTAGCGGGGGGACTCTACGAGCAGTACGTC. Amino acid sequence: CASSPLAGGLYEQYV.